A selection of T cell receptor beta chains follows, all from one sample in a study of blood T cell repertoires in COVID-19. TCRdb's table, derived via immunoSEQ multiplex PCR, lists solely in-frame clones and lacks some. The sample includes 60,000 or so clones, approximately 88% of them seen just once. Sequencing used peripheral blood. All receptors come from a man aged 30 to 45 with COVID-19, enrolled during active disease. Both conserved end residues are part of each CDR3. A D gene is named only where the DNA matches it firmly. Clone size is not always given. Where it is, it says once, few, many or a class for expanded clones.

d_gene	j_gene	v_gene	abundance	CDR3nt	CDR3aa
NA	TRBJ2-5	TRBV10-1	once	TGCGCCAGTGTTACGACGCCCGCAGGCCTAGAGACCCAGTACTTC	CASVTTPAGLETQYF
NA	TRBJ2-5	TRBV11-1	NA	TGTGCCAGCAGCTTGAGGGCGTCCCAAGAGACCCAGTACTTC	CASSLRASQETQYF
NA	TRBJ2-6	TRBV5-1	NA	TGCGCCAGCAGCCCCTTAGGGGCTGGGGCCAACGTCCTGACTTTC	CASSPLGAGANVLTF
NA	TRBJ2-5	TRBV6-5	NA	TGTGCCAGCGCAAGGAGGGGGCCCCAAGAGACCCAGTACTTC	CASARRGPQETQYF
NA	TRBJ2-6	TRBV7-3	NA	TGTGCCAGCAGCTTAGAGGCAGGGTTCCCTGGGGCCAACGTCCTGACTTTC	CASSLEAGFPGANVLTF
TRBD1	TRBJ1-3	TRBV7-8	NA	TGTGCCAGCAGTCACAGGGGATCGGGAAACACCATATATTTT	CASSHRGSGNTIYF
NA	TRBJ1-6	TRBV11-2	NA	TGTGCCAGCAGCTTACCTCTCCTTCCAGGGGTTAATTCACCCCTCCACTTT	CASSLPLLPGVNSPLHF
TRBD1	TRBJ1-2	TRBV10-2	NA	TGCGCCAGCAGTGAAGACAGGGGAGGGAGCGGCTACACCTTC	CASSEDRGGSGYTF
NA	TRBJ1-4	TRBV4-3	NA	TGCGCCAGCAGCCACCCCCGGGTGGAGACGGATGAAAAACTGTTTTTT	CASSHPRVETDEKLFF
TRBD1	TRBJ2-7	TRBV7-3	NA	TGTGCCAGCAGCTTAGGACAGGGGGCCGGGCACGAGCAGTACTTC	CASSLGQGAGHEQYF
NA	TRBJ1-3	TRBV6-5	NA	TGTGCCAGCAAACGAGAGTCTGGAAACACCATATATTTT	CASKRESGNTIYF
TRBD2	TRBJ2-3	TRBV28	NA	TGTGCCAGCAGTTCCCCGGGAGGAGCTACAGATACGCAGTATTTT	CASSSPGGATDTQYF
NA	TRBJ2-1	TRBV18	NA	TGTGCCAGCTCACCGCAACGGACTTATGAGCAGTTCTTC	CASSPQRTYEQFF
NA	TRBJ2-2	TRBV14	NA	TGTGCCAGCAGCCCCGGCTCTATAGCCGGAGGGATTAACACCGGGGAGCTGTTTTTT	CASSPGSIAGGINTGELFF
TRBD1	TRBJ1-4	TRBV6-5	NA	TGTGCCAGCAGTTACTTCCAGGGGGCTGGTGAAAAACTGTTTTTT	CASSYFQGAGEKLFF
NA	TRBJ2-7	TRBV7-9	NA	TGTGCCAGCCGAGAGCATGACGAGCAGTACTTC	CASREHDEQYF
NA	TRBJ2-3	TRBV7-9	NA	TGTGCCAGCAGCCCCGACGTGGGCGCAGATACGCAGTATTTT	CASSPDVGADTQYF
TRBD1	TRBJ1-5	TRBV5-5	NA	TGTGCCAGCAGCCCTCGGACAGGTAGCAATCAGCCCCAGCATTTT	CASSPRTGSNQPQHF
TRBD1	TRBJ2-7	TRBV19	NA	TGTGCCAGTAGTCCAACCCGGGACAGGGTAAGAGGAGAGCAGTACTTC	CASSPTRDRVRGEQYF
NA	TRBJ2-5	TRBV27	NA	TGTGCCAGCAGTTCCCGGGGGAAAGGGACCCAGTACTTC	CASSSRGKGTQYF
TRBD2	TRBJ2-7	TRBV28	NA	TGTGCCAGCAGGGAGGGACTAGCGGGAGGGGAGCAGTACTTC	CASREGLAGGEQYF
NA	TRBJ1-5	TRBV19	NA	TGTGCCAGTAGTTTCCGAGAAGCCCATCAGCCCCAGCATTTT	CASSFREAHQPQHF
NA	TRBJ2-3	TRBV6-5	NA	TGTGCCAGCAGTTCCCAGGGATTTAGGGGAGATACGCAGTATTTT	CASSSQGFRGDTQYF